This entry is about one T cell receptor (beta chain). Its antigen target is currently unknown. Base qualities are not at hand, and no much larger clone is one base apart. For sequencing of the TCRbeta CDR3 region, genomic DNA was extracted from the sorted cells. The immunoSEQ Assay was used to sequence the TCRbeta CDR3 regions. Not all clones reach the TCRdb copy of this immuneACCESS table, which keeps in-frame sequences only. Checked studies attribute under half of the gap to unresolved V genes and leave the rest unexplained. The sample table shows roughly 120,000 clones, and under 95% are seen once. Around 0.81% of the sample rests with the top ten. The data were taken from a study of OX40 agonist ivuxolimab in advanced cancers. Some background on the complete study: Ivuxolimab was an agonistic, fully human IgG2 monoclonal antibody directed against OX40 (CD134), a costimulatory receptor. Intravenous ivuxolimab was administered to patients every 2 weeks at six dose levels: 0.01, 0.1, 0.3, 1.5, 3 and 10 mg/kg. Prior anti-PD-1, anti-PD-L1 or anti-CTLA-4 therapy was permitted, and 40% to 50% of dose-escalation patients had received checkpoint inhibitors. The paper reports the monotherapy dose-escalation portion (N of about 52 patients) of the phase I ivuxolimab trial. The dose-escalation cohort was about 83% male with a mean age of approximately 60 years, ranging from roughly 20 to 80. The purpose of peripheral TCRbeta sequencing was to test whether ivuxolimab changed TCR sequence diversity and led to clonal T-cell expansion. Of the roughly 51 patients in dose escalation, about 20 had hepatocellular carcinoma, some 15 had melanoma, 9 had renal cell carcinoma and 9 had head and neck cancer. Partial responses occurred in three dose-escalation patients, of whom one had hepatocellular carcinoma and two had cutaneous melanoma.

Inclusive of the bounding cysteine and phenylalanine, the CDR3 is 17 residues long. The entry retains the CDR3 DNA only, 51 bases that are in frame from base 1. CDR1 MDHEN and CDR2 SYDVKM are derived from the germline V gene. The junction carries 25 bases between V and J, which are trimmed by 7 bases and 4 bases respectively. The paper's findings and limits, for the study overall: The antigen specificity of the clonally expanded peripheral T cells was not determined. After ivuxolimab, expanded clones were on average more numerous among CD8+ T cells than among CD4+ T cells. Partial responders in the 0.1-3.0 mg/kg groups had among the lowest normalized peripheral clonal expansion, especially among CD8+ T cells. Low levels of normalized T-cell clonal expansion were also seen in some patients who did not respond. Clonal expansion of both CD4+ and CD8+ blood T cells was observed from baseline to week 6 at doses 0.1 to 3.0 mg/kg.

Patients with a history of autoimmune disease or receiving systemic immunosuppression were excluded from the trial. In every dose cohort, peripheral blood was drawn for TCR sequencing at baseline, cycle 4 day 1, and cycle 7 day 1. Samples came from an open-label, multicenter, first-in-human phase I dose-escalation trial of ivuxolimab. Adults with locally advanced or metastatic head and neck squamous cell, hepatocellular, melanoma or renal cell carcinoma were enrolled in the trial. CD4+ and CD8+ T cells were sorted separately from peripheral blood before TCR sequencing. The sequenced sample was CD4+ or CD8+ T cells sorted from blood, obtained in a trial of the OX40 agonist ivuxolimab. The sequence is built from TRBV28 and TRBJ1-1; the D gene assignment is ambiguous. The TCR originated in an adult with an advanced solid tumor such as melanoma, head and neck, liver or kidney cancer. The encoded CDR3 is CASKSPRAAKGSTEAFF. The sequenced DNA: TGTGCCAGCAAATCCCCACGGGCGGCTAAAGGGTCCACTGAAGCTTTCTTT.